This is a list of T cell receptor beta chains from one sample in a study of CD8+ T cells in alopecia areata. Only in-frame clones appear in the TCRdb table, and some are missing; sequencing was by immunoSEQ multiplex PCR. The table has 120,000 or so clones, roughly two thirds seen once; the top ten hold 2.5% to 3.5%. Sequencing input: CD4+ T cells sorted from blood. The receptors were sampled from a human donor in good health. The CDR3 runs from the conserved cysteine through the conserved F or W. D genes are given only for firm matches. Clone size appears in some rows only: once, few, many, or a class for an expanded clone.

j_call v_call d_call clone_size cdr3_nt cdr3_aa
TRBJ1-1 TRBV29-1 NA few TGCAGCGTTGAATTGGTGGGGGCGAGAGCTTTCTTT CSVELVGARAFF
TRBJ2-7 TRBV7-6 NA NA TGTGCCAGCAGCTTAGACCGATCCTACGAGCAGTACTTC CASSLDRSYEQYF
TRBJ2-5 TRBV5-1 NA NA TGCGCCAGCAGCTTGGTAGAGACCCAGTACTTC CASSLVETQYF
TRBJ2-2 TRBV5-6 NA few TGTGCCAGCAACAGGGAGGTGGACAGGGAGCTGTTTTTT CASNREVDRELFF
TRBJ1-1 TRBV4-1 TRBD1 few TGCGCCAGCAGCCAACCTCGTGGACAGGGCGGCACTGAAGCTTTCTTT CASSQPRGQGGTEAFF
TRBJ2-5 TRBV11-2 NA NA TGTGCCAGCAGCTTAATTAGGGAGACCCAGTACTTC CASSLIRETQYF
TRBJ1-6 TRBV4-1 TRBD1 NA TGCGCCAGCAGCTTACCCGGGACAGGGGATTCACCCCTCCACTTT CASSLPGTGDSPLHF
TRBJ2-3 TRBV7-2 NA NA TGTGCCAGCAGCTTTAGCACAGATACGCAGTATTTT CASSFSTDTQYF
TRBJ1-2 TRBV29-1 NA NA TGCAGCCCTGGGCCCCATGAAGGCTACACCTTC CSPGPHEGYTF
TRBJ2-7 TRBV2 TRBD2 once TGTGCCAGCAGTGAAAGCGGGGGATGGACCTACGAGCAGTACTTC CASSESGGWTYEQYF
TRBJ1-1 TRBV9 TRBD1 NA TGTGCCAGCAGTCTCAGGGACAGCATGAACACTGAAGCTTTCTTT CASSLRDSMNTEAFF
TRBJ2-4 TRBV23-1 NA few TGCGCCAGCAGTATCCAGGCCCCAAACATTCAGTACTTC CASSIQAPNIQYF
TRBJ1-3 TRBV30 NA NA TGTGCCTGGAGTGTACGGGGTACTGGAAACACCATATATTTT CAWSVRGTGNTIYF
TRBJ1-5 TRBV2 NA NA TGTGCCAGCAGACTACAGGCCGGGGATCAGCCCCAGCATTTT CASRLQAGDQPQHF
TRBJ2-1 TRBV28 NA medium-sized TGTGCCAGCACCTGGATCTCAGGGAATGAGCAGTTCTTC CASTWISGNEQFF
TRBJ1-1 TRBV18 NA NA TGTGCCAGCTCGAGGGACGCCGGTAACACTGAAGCTTTCTTT CASSRDAGNTEAFF
TRBJ2-7 TRBV7-8 TRBD2 NA TGTGCCAGCAGCCCCCCAAGCGGGGGGAGCTCCTACGAGCAGTACTTC CASSPPSGGSSYEQYF
TRBJ1-6 TRBV30 NA NA TGTGCCTGGAGTGTAGGGGGGGGACGCTCCCTCCACTTT CAWSVGGGRSLHF
TRBJ1-2 TRBV29-1 TRBD1 NA TGCAGCGTTGGACAGGGAGTGGGGGGAGATGGCTACACCTTC CSVGQGVGGDGYTF
TRBJ2-7 TRBV25-1 NA NA TGTGCCAGCACTCCAGTGAATACGGGGAGTCAGTACTTC CASTPVNTGSQYF
TRBJ2-6 TRBV2 NA NA TGTGCCAGCAGTAGGGCCTCTGGGGCCAACGTCCTGACTTTC CASSRASGANVLTF
TRBJ2-5 TRBV29-1 NA few TGCAGCGTTGATCCCGGGACAAGGGAGACCCAGTACTTC CSVDPGTRETQYF
TRBJ1-2 TRBV25-1 NA NA TGTGCCAGCAGTGATCCCCGGATCGGCTCGGGCTATGGCTACACCTTC CASSDPRIGSGYGYTF
TRBJ1-1 TRBV29-1 TRBD1 NA TGCAGCGCCCGACAGGGGTTGAGCACTGAAGCTTTCTTT CSARQGLSTEAFF
TRBJ2-3 TRBV25-1 TRBD2 NA TGTGCCAGCAGTGCTATTAGCGGGGGTATCACAGATACGCAGTATTTT CASSAISGGITDTQYF
TRBJ2-5 TRBV9 TRBD1 NA TGTGCCAGCAGCCCTGACAGGGGGCGGGGGACCCAGTACTTC CASSPDRGRGTQYF
TRBJ2-1 TRBV7-2 NA NA TGTGCCAGCAGCTTCTCACAACTCGAGCAGTTCTTC CASSFSQLEQFF
TRBJ1-4 TRBV30 NA NA TGTGCCTCCAGGGTTGGACTGGAAAAACTGTTTTTT CASRVGLEKLFF
TRBJ2-5 TRBV5-1 NA NA TGCGCCAGCAGCTTGGGGCCGTACGGGCAACAAGAGACCCAGTACTTC CASSLGPYGQQETQYF
TRBJ2-5 TRBV27 TRBD1 NA TGTGCCAGCAGCCAGGGGGAAGGGACCCAGTACTTC CASSQGEGTQYF
TRBJ1-1 TRBV5-1 TRBD1 NA TGCGCCAGCAGCCCAGTCCCGGGACAGGGATTGAACACTGAAGCTTTCTTT CASSPVPGQGLNTEAFF
TRBJ1-1 TRBV29-1 TRBD1 NA TGCAGCGGGGACAGGGGCGGTGAAGCTTTCTTT CSGDRGGEAFF
TRBJ2-3 TRBV5-4 TRBD2 NA TGTGCCAGCACCCTTAGCGGGGGCCGGATAGATACGCAGTATTTT CASTLSGGRIDTQYF
TRBJ2-3 TRBV7-2 NA NA TGTGCCAGCAGCTTATGGGGCACAGATACGCAGTATTTT CASSLWGTDTQYF
TRBJ2-7 TRBV9 TRBD2 NA TGTGCCAGCAGCGCCGGGACTACCTCCTACGAGCAGTACTTC CASSAGTTSYEQYF
TRBJ2-1 TRBV4-2 TRBD2 NA TGTGCCAGCAGCCAAGTAGGCCTTTGGAGCGGCGGGGGGGCCAATGAGCAGTTCTTC CASSQVGLWSGGGANEQFF
TRBJ1-2 TRBV4-1 NA NA TGCGCCAGCAGCCAAGATCGCCATTATGGCTACACCTTC CASSQDRHYGYTF